The 32 T cell receptor beta chains presented below share a single source sample, sequenced in a study of beta chain features in type 1 diabetes. As every portion of the isolated RNA was reverse transcribed, the sequencing read expressed TCRB transcripts. Sequencing used immunoSEQ multiplex PCR; TCRdb keeps in-frame clones, though not all of them. The sample has fewer than 550,000 clones, about an eighth seen once; the top ten hold over 0.035%. The sequenced sample consisted of naive CD4+ T cells from blood. Receptors were obtained from a woman aged 18-35 years in good health.

The chain combines TRBV25-1 with TRBJ1-5; maybe TRBD1 (5 bases). Germline loops: CDR1 MGHDK, CDR2 SYGVNS. The CDR3 is 16 amino acids. The ends were cut back, 11 bases at V and 4 bases at J, with 24 bases in the middle. CDR3 DNA sequence: TGTGCCTTCTATGATTCTGCGGGGCCACGGAATCAGCCCCAGCATTTT. This gives the protein CAFYDSAGPRNQPQHF.

The V gene is TRBV20-1, the J gene TRBJ2-3; D gene ambiguous. Germline CDR1 and CDR2: DFQATT and SNEGSKA (reference sequence). Trimming took off 6 bases at V and 8 bases at J, with 12 bases between the two ends. The CDR3 covers 11 residues. The CDR3 loop is CSALKRRTQYF. The CDR3 DNA is TGCAGTGCCTTAAAACGGCGTACGCAGTATTTT.

This clone was detected only a few times. The V and J genes are TRBV30 and TRBJ1-1; D is unclear. This CDR3 is built from 14 residues. Germline V CDR1 and CDR2: GTSNPN, SVGIG (reference sequence). Trimming took 0 bases from V and 10 from J, leaving 18 bases between them. The CDR3 DNA sequence: TGTGCCTGGAGTGTACGAAGGGCGTGGGGTGGAGCTTTCTTT. The encoded protein is CAWSVRRAWGGAFF.

There are a few counts of this clone. The V gene is TRBV4-2, the J gene TRBJ2-3; maybe TRBD1 (5 bases). CDR1 is LGHNA and CDR2 is YNFKEQ in the germline V gene. CDR3 length equals 15 residues. V was trimmed by 2 bases and J by 2 bases, leaving 11 bases between them. Written as DNA, the CDR3 is TGTGCCAGCAGCCAACTCCAGGGTCACACAGATACGCAGTATTTT. Protein: CASSQLQGHTDTQYF.

This sequence joins TRBV21-1 and TRBJ2-7; the table's D call, TRBD2, was not checked against the DNA. TRBV21-1 is flagged as a pseudogene. The CDR3 contains 16 residues. DNA of the CDR3: TGTGCCAGCAGCAAACGATCCGGGGGGCTGGCCTACGAGCAGTACGTC. It translates to CASSKRSGGLAYEQYV.

There are a few counts of this clone. The V and J genes are TRBV19 and TRBJ2-2; D possibly corresponds to TRBD1 (5 bases). With 5 bases removed from V and 1 base from J, the gap between germline ends came to 8 bases. This CDR3 spans 14 amino acids. In germline, CDR1 is LNHDA, CDR2 SQIVND (reference sequence). The CDR3 DNA is TGTGCCAGTAGTGTCGGACAGAACACCGGGGAGCTGTTTTTT. This sequence encodes CASSVGQNTGELFF.

This clone was seen only a few times. This CDR3 is also generated by other DNA sequences in the sample. The V and J genes are TRBV6-4 and TRBJ2-3; D possibly corresponds to TRBD1 (5 bases). Trimming stripped 3 bases from V and 6 bases from J, with 10 bases between. Germline values: CDR1 MRHNA, CDR2 SNTAGT. The CDR3 has 13 residues. The CDR3 spells CASSEQGTDTQYF. The CDR3 region has the DNA TGTGCCAGCAGTGAGCAGGGTACGGATACGCAGTATTTT.

The CDR3 spells CASSWESGANVLTF. The CDR3 DNA reads as TGTGCCAGCAGTTGGGAATCTGGGGCCAACGTCCTGACTTTC. The genes are TRBV6-5 and TRBJ2-6; D uncertain. V dropped 4 bases and J dropped 1 base, with 5 bases sitting between them. Germline lookup yields CDR1 MNHEY and CDR2 SVGAGI. The CDR3 totals 14 residues.

The chain joins TRBV13 to TRBJ2-7, with D perhaps assigned TRBD1 or TRBD2 (5 bases each). The CDR3 has 13 residues. Germline-derived CDR1 and CDR2 are PRHDT and FYEKMQ (reference sequence). The V and J ends lost 1 base and 6 bases respectively, with 10 bases between them. The CDR3 nucleotides are TGTGCCAGCAGCTTAGCCGAGGGGAGCGAGCAGTACGTC. Protein product: CASSLAEGSEQYV.

The chain uses TRBV7-2 and TRBJ2-5; TRBD1 aligns across 7 bases. The germline CDR1 and CDR2 sequences are SGHTA and FQGNSA. The V segment lost 4 bases and the J segment 5 bases; nucleotides outside the gene matches: 4. This CDR3 is 13 amino acids long. The CDR3 sequence: CASSYHRGETQYF. The CDR3 coding sequence is TGTGCCAGCAGCTACCACAGGGGTGAGACCCAGTACTTC.

This chain joins TRBV15 and TRBJ2-3; 14 bases are shared with TRBD2. The CDR3 is made up of 15 amino acids. Trimming at V came to 5 bases and at J to 7 bases, leaving 5 bases not matched to a gene. Germline loops: CDR1 LNHNV, CDR2 YYDKDF (reference sequence). CDR3 sequence: CATSPGTSGSNTQYF. In DNA, the CDR3 is TGTGCCACCAGCCCCGGGACTAGCGGGAGTAATACGCAGTATTTT.

The rearrangement uses TRBV9 and TRBJ1-1; the D is unclear. Germline loops: CDR1 SGDLS, CDR2 YYNGEE. CDR3 length: 15 residues. Trimming pared 0 bases from V and 6 bases from J, leaving 15 bases between. Here the CDR3 reads CASSVDLVGSSEAFF. CDR3 in DNA: TGTGCCAGCAGCGTAGATCTTGTCGGCAGCTCTGAAGCTTTCTTT.

This clone has just a few counts. This chain links TRBV10-2 with TRBJ2-4; D call uncertain. Germline CDR1 WSHSY, CDR2 SAAADI. V lost 6 bases, J lost 5 bases, and 11 bases lay in between. This CDR3 has 13 amino acids. The CDR3 sequence: CASRDQAENIQYF. CDR3 DNA sequence: TGCGCCAGCAGAGATCAAGCAGAAAACATTCAGTACTTC.

The chain recombines TRBV11-2 with TRBJ2-1; TRBD2 might be the D (7 bases). Germline V gene lookup returns CDR1 SGHAT and CDR2 FQNNGV. This CDR3 has 15 amino acids. The V gene lost 8 bases and the J gene lost 7 bases, with 21 bases spanning the gap. CDR3 residues: CASRGLAARWNEQFF. CDR3 nucleotide sequence: TGTGCCAGCCGGGGGCTAGCGGCCAGGTGGAATGAGCAGTTCTTC.

The V and J genes are TRBV6-5 and TRBJ1-2; D perhaps matches TRBD1 (6 bases). The CDR3 has 14 amino acids. The germline CDR1 and CDR2 sequences are MNHEY and SVGAGI. Trimming left V 6 bases short and J 5 bases short, with 16 bases between. DNA for the CDR3: TGTGCCAGCAGACCCATCGGACAGAAGTATGGCTACACCTTC. Translating gives CASRPIGQKYGYTF.

This clone was seen a few times. The V call is TRBV9, the J call TRBJ1-5, with D unresolved. Trimming stripped 3 bases from V and 6 bases from J, with 13 bases between. The CDR3 extends over 14 amino acids. The V gene's germline CDR1 is SGDLS and CDR2 YYNGEE. The CDR3 reads CASSAEPGGQPQHF. Written as DNA, the CDR3 is TGTGCCAGCAGCGCCGAACCTGGAGGTCAGCCCCAGCATTTT. Complete variable domain (other parts from reference TRBV9 and TRBJ1-5): DSGVTQTPKHLITATGQRVTLRCSPRSGDLSVYWYQQSLDQGLQFLIQYYNGEERAKGNILERFSAQQFPDLHSELNLSSLELGDSALYFCASSAEPGGQPQHFGDGTRLSIL.

V and J are TRBV7-3 and TRBJ1-5; D gene unclear. Germline loops: CDR1 SGHTA, CDR2 FQGTGA. The V and J ends lost 5 bases and 4 bases respectively, with 9 bases between them. The CDR3 runs 13 residues. The CDR3 nucleotides read TGTGCCAGCAGCGACGGGGTGAATCAGCCCCAGCATTTT. Protein product: CASSDGVNQPQHF.

The chain couples TRBV18 to TRBJ2-3; maybe TRBD2 (6 bases). CDR1 is KGHSH and CDR2 is LQKENI in the germline V gene. Deletions cut 6 bases from V and 6 bases from J, with 7 bases between. The CDR3 is made up of 11 amino acids. The CDR3 nucleotides read TGTGCCAGCTCCCTAGCGGATACGCAGTATTTT. Protein sequence: CASSLADTQYF.

In its sample, this clone was seen a few times. The rearrangement joins TRBV5-1 to TRBJ2-1; D unclear. Germline CDR1 SGHRS, CDR2 YFSETQ. V lost 5 bases and J lost 0, with 9 bases in between. This CDR3 has 14 amino acids. DNA for the CDR3: TGCGCCAGCAGGGCAAGTCCCTCCTACAATGAGCAGTTCTTC. Residues: CASRASPSYNEQFF.

The CDR3 here is CASSEGQGKNYEQYV. Written as DNA, the CDR3 is TGTGCCAGCAGCGAGGGACAGGGTAAAAACTACGAGCAGTACGTC. The chain carries TRBV21-1 and TRBJ2-7; the D call in the table, TRBD1, was not verified against the DNA. TRBV21-1 is noted as a pseudogene. This CDR3 is built from 15 residues.

The table lists this clone with a few counts. Additional DNA sequences in this sample encode the identical CDR3. This chain connects TRBV5-1 to TRBJ2-1; TRBD2 might be the D (6 bases). The ends were cut back, 2 bases at V and 0 bases at J, with 9 bases in the middle. Germline lookup yields CDR1 SGHRS and CDR2 YFSETQ. CDR3 length: 15 amino acids. The CDR3 DNA reads as TGCGCCAGCAGCTTTAGCGGAAGCTCCTACAATGAGCAGTTCTTC. This gives the protein CASSFSGSSYNEQFF.

The V call is TRBV7-9, the J call TRBJ1-4; D remains ambiguous. The CDR3 loop spans 13 amino acids. Deletions cut 7 bases from V and 14 bases from J, with 20 bases between. CDR1 and CDR2 from the germline V gene are SEHNR and FQNEAQ (reference sequence). CDR3 nucleotides: TGTGCCAGCACCCCCCCTTCGAGGGATCGCCTGTTTTTT. Translated, it gives CASTPPSRDRLFF.

The V gene is TRBV5-4, the J gene TRBJ2-2; D is unclear. This CDR3 is built from 14 residues. Looked up from germline, CDR1 is SGHNT and CDR2 is YYREEE (reference sequence). V was trimmed by 1 base and J by 2 bases, leaving 6 bases between them. CDR3 residues: CASSLQLNTGELFF. The CDR3 DNA reads TGTGCCAGCAGCTTGCAGCTCAACACCGGGGAGCTGTTTTTT.

This clone was seen a few times. The chain combines TRBV4-2 with TRBJ2-3, with 11 positions matching TRBD2. CDR1 LGHNA and CDR2 YNFKEQ come from the germline V gene. The CDR3 spans 17 residues. The ends lost 4 bases at V and 6 bases at J; junction bases unmatched: 12. CDR3 bases: TGTGCCAGCAGCCCACTGGAACTAGCGGGGGTAATGGATACGCAGTATTTT. Its protein is CASSPLELAGVMDTQYF.

A few counts support this clone. The chain carries TRBV20-1 and TRBJ1-2, with 7 bases fitting TRBD1. The CDR3 spans 11 residues. The germline V gene encodes CDR1 DFQATT and CDR2 SNEGSKA (reference sequence). Unmatched junction bases numbered 8, after V lost 6 bases and J lost 10 bases. CDR3 in amino acids: CSATPDRFYTF. The CDR3 coding sequence is TGCAGTGCCACTCCGGACAGGTTCTACACCTTC.

In its sample, this clone was seen a few times. The V gene is TRBV4-2, the J gene TRBJ2-1; 8 nucleotides line up with TRBD1. The J segment lost 8 bases and the V segment lost 5 bases, leaving 8 bases of the junction unmatched. The CDR3 is 14 residues long. CDR1 and CDR2 (germline): LGHNA, YNFKEQ. DNA for the CDR3: TGTGCCAGCAGCGCCGAGGGGACAGGCGATGAGCAGTTCTTC. Encoded protein: CASSAEGTGDEQFF.

The genes are TRBV15 and TRBJ2-7, with 7 bases aligning to TRBD1. Germline CDR1 reads LNHNV; CDR2 reads YYDKDF (reference sequence). J lost 9 bases, V lost 4 bases, and 6 bases had no gene match. The CDR3 contains 12 residues. CDR3 loop: CATSTRTGSQYF. The CDR3 bases are TGTGCCACCAGCACGAGGACAGGCTCGCAGTACTTC.

The V and J genes are TRBV23-1 and TRBJ1-4; TRBD1 might be the D (5 bases). TRBV23-1 has ORF status, its function being uncertain. This CDR3 has 15 amino acids. The V end lost 2 bases, the J end lost 5 bases, and 12 bases lay between the germline ends. The DNA for the CDR3 is TGCGCCAGCAGTCAACCCCGGGGGGACAATGAAAAACTGTTTTTT. Translated, it gives CASSQPRGDNEKLFF.

The chain uses TRBV28 and TRBJ2-1; 7 bases fit TRBD1. J lost 15 bases, V lost 5 bases, and 13 bases had no gene match. The CDR3 runs to 13 residues. Germline V gives CDR1 MDHEN, CDR2 SYDVKM. In nucleotides, the CDR3 is TGTGCCAGCAGTCTGTTTCAGACAGGGCTAGGGTTCTTC. It is translated as CASSLFQTGLGFF.

A few counts support this clone. V gene TRBV7-3 combines with J gene TRBJ2-3; D unresolved. V was cut by 5 bases and J by 1 base, with 4 bases left in between. Germline lookup yields CDR1 SGHTA and CDR2 FQGTGA. CDR3 length equals 12 residues. The CDR3 coding sequence is TGTGCCAGCAGCCACGGCACAGATACGCAGTATTTT. Residues: CASSHGTDTQYF.

This chain links TRBV27 with TRBJ2-5, with 11 bases matching TRBD2. V shed 6 bases, J shed 4 bases, and the junction held 10 bases outside the gene matches. CDR3 length: 16 amino acids. CDR1 is MNHEY and CDR2 is SMNVEV in the germline V gene (reference sequence). In DNA, the CDR3 is TGTGCCAGCAGACGTCCCGGGACTAGCGGACCAGAGACCCAGTACTTC. Its translation: CASRRPGTSGPETQYF.

V is TRBV2 and J is TRBJ2-4; D gene uncertain. CDR1 is SNHLY, CDR2 FYNNEI, per germline. CDR3 size: 13 residues. Trimming left V 4 bases short and J 0 bases short, with 4 bases between. In DNA, the CDR3 is TGTGCCAGCAGTGGGGTAGCCAAAAACATTCAGTACTTC. This encodes CASSGVAKNIQYF.